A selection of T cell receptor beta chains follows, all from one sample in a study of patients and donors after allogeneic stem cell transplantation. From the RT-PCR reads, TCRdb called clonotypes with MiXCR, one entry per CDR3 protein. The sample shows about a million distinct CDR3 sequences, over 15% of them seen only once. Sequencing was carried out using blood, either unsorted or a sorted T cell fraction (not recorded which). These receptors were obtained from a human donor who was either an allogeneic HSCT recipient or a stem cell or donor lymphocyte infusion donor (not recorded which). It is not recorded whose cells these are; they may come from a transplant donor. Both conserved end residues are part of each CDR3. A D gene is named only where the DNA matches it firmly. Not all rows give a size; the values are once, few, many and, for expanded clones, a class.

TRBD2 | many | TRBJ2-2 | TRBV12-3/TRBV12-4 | CASSFPSGGNTGELFF | TGTGCCAGCAGTTTCCCTAGCGGGGGGAACACCGGGGAGCTGTTTTTT
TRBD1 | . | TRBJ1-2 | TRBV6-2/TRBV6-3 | CASRMGQHSNYGYTF | TGTGCCAGCAGAATGGGACAGCACTCTAACTATGGCTACACCTTC
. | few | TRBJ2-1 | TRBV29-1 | CSPGTANEQFF | TGCAGCCCCGGGACTGCCAATGAGCAGTTCTTC
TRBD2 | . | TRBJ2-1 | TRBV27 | CASSSSTGGPGNEQFF | TGTGCCAGCAGTTCCTCAACGGGGGGGCCGGGGAATGAGCAGTTCTTC
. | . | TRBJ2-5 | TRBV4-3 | CASSQDLGERETQYF | TGCGCCAGCAGCCAAGATTTGGGGGAACGGGAGACCCAGTACTTC
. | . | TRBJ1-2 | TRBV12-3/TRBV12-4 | CASRTLQAGVGYTF | TGTGCCAGCAGGACGCTTCAGGCAGGGGTTGGCTACACCTTC
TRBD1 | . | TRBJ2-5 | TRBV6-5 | CASKRTGETQYF | TGTGCCAGCAAAAGGACAGGAGAGACCCAGTACTTC
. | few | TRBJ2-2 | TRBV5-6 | CASSNQGQANTGELFF | TGTGCCAGCAGCAATCAGGGGCAGGCGAACACCGGGGAGCTGTTTTTT
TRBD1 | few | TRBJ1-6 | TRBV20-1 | CSARDRGLFNSPLHF | TGCAGTGCTAGGGACAGGGGGCTCTTTAATTCACCCCTCCACTTT
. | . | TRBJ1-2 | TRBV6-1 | CASSGDRPEGYGYTF | TGTGCCAGCAGTGGCGACAGGCCCGAGGGGTATGGCTACACCTTC
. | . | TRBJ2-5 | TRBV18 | CASSVSGTQETQYF | TGTGCCAGCTCCGTTTCTGGGACCCAAGAGACCCAGTACTTC
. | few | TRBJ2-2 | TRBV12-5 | CASGALGQGSTGELFF | TGTGCTAGTGGTGCTCTCGGGCAGGGGAGCACCGGGGAGCTGTTTTTT
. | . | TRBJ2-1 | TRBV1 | CTSSLPPAGGRNEQFF | TGCACCAGCAGCCTCCCCCCGGCGGGAGGGCGAAATGAGCAGTTCTTC
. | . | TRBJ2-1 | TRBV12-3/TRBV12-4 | CASRKRASSYNEQFF | TGTGCCAGCAGGAAGCGGGCCAGCTCCTACAATGAGCAGTTCTTC
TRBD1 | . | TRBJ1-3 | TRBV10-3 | CAIRGGTGASSGNTIYF | TGTGCCATCAGGGGGGGGACAGGTGCCTCCTCTGGAAACACCATATATTTT
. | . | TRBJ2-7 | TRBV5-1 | CASSLGGTGQNEQYF | TGCGCCAGCAGCCTGGGTGGAACAGGGCAAAACGAGCAGTACTTC
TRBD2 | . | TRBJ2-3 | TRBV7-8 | CASSSSGRTPDTQYF | TGTGCCAGCAGCTCAAGCGGGAGGACCCCAGATACGCAGTATTTT
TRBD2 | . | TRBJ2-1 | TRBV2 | CASRAGTSGIDEQFF | TGTGCCAGCAGAGCCGGGACTAGCGGGATCGATGAGCAGTTCTTC
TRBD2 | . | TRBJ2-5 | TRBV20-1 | CSARSYRGVLETQYF | TGCAGTGCTAGGTCATACCGGGGGGTCTTAGAGACCCAGTACTTC
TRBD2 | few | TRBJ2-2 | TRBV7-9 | CASSLARGSAGELFF | TGTGCCAGCAGCTTAGCTCGCGGGAGCGCCGGGGAGCTGTTTTTT
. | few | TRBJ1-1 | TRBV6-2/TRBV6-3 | CASSSPGYEAFF | TGTGCCAGCAGCTCCCCTGGGTATGAAGCTTTCTTT
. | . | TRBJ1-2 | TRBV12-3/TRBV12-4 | CASRGARFYTF | TGTGCCAGCAGGGGCGCCCGATTCTACACCTTC
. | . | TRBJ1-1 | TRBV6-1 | CASLGTTNTEAFF | TGTGCCAGCCTCGGGACTACTAACACTGAAGCTTTCTTT